Listed below are T cell receptor beta chains from one sample, sequenced in a study of technical replicates of blood from a few donors. Profiled with immunoSEQ multiplex PCR; TCRdb holds only in-frame clones, not every one. The table has about 49,000 clones, 90% to 95% seen once. The sample comprised PBMCs. These receptors came from a human donor in good health. Some clones in this sample may be carry-over from other donors' samples. CDR3s include the opening cysteine and the closing phenylalanine or tryptophan. Each record gives: CDR3 DNA, CDR3 protein, V gene, clone size, D gene, J gene. D genes are given only for firm matches. Clone sizes are given selectively: once, few, many, or a class where the clone is expanded.

CDR3 DNA: TGTGCCAGCAGCTCTCCAGACAGGGGAAGGACTGAAGCTTTCTTT; CDR3 protein: CASSSPDRGRTEAFF; V gene: TRBV28; clone size: NA; D gene: TRBD1; J gene: TRBJ1-1
CDR3 DNA: TGTGCCAGCAGCGTTAATCAGGGGACGACTTACGAGCAGTACTTC; CDR3 protein: CASSVNQGTTYEQYF; V gene: TRBV11-2; clone size: NA; D gene: NA; J gene: TRBJ2-7
CDR3 DNA: TGTGCCAGCAGCCCCGACAGGGGCACCGGGGAGCTGTTTTTT; CDR3 protein: CASSPDRGTGELFF; V gene: TRBV7-6; clone size: NA; D gene: TRBD1; J gene: TRBJ2-2
CDR3 DNA: TGCGCCAGCAGCTCCGTTCTGACAGGGGGCTCACACGGGGGCTACACCTTC; CDR3 protein: CASSSVLTGGSHGGYTF; V gene: TRBV5-1; clone size: NA; D gene: TRBD1; J gene: TRBJ1-2
CDR3 DNA: TGTGCCAGCAGTTCCGGACAGGGGGCAGGCTATGGCTACACCTTC; CDR3 protein: CASSSGQGAGYGYTF; V gene: TRBV27; clone size: NA; D gene: TRBD1; J gene: TRBJ1-2
CDR3 DNA: TGCGCCAGCAGTGAGAGTCCCGCAGGGCTTTACGAGCAGTACTTC; CDR3 protein: CASSESPAGLYEQYF; V gene: TRBV10-2; clone size: NA; D gene: NA; J gene: TRBJ2-7
CDR3 DNA: TGTGCCAGCAGTTCGGAGGGTAGACCCTACGAGCAGTACTTC; CDR3 protein: CASSSEGRPYEQYF; V gene: TRBV6-5; clone size: NA; D gene: NA; J gene: TRBJ2-7
CDR3 DNA: TGTGCCAGCAGCTCCCGGTGGAGGGGGGGAACCGGGGAGCTGTTTTTT; CDR3 protein: CASSSRWRGGTGELFF; V gene: TRBV7-2; clone size: NA; D gene: NA; J gene: TRBJ2-2
CDR3 DNA: TGTGCCAGCAGCTCGGACAGGGGAGGCACAGATACGCAGTATTTT; CDR3 protein: CASSSDRGGTDTQYF; V gene: TRBV7-2; clone size: few; D gene: TRBD1; J gene: TRBJ2-3
CDR3 DNA: TGTGCCAGTACCCACCCGACAGGGTTCTATGGCTACACCTTC; CDR3 protein: CASTHPTGFYGYTF; V gene: TRBV19; clone size: NA; D gene: TRBD1; J gene: TRBJ1-2
CDR3 DNA: TGTGCCAGCAGCTTTATGGGGGGGACGCAGTATTTT; CDR3 protein: CASSFMGGTQYF; V gene: TRBV5-8; clone size: NA; D gene: TRBD2; J gene: TRBJ2-3
CDR3 DNA: TGTGCCAGCAGCCAGGACAGGGGGCTTCTTGGGGAGCTGTTTTTT; CDR3 protein: CASSQDRGLLGELFF; V gene: TRBV7-9; clone size: NA; D gene: TRBD1; J gene: TRBJ2-2
CDR3 DNA: TGCGCCAGCAGCCTTACAGATCCTAGCACAGATACGCAGTATTTT; CDR3 protein: CASSLTDPSTDTQYF; V gene: TRBV5-1; clone size: NA; D gene: NA; J gene: TRBJ2-3
CDR3 DNA: TGTGCCAGCTCCGGCCCGGGGTATTCGAACTATGGCTACACCTTC; CDR3 protein: CASSGPGYSNYGYTF; V gene: TRBV18; clone size: NA; D gene: NA; J gene: TRBJ1-2
CDR3 DNA: TGTGCCAGCAGCACTAGCGGGAGCTCCTACAATGAGCAGTTCTTC; CDR3 protein: CASSTSGSSYNEQFF; V gene: TRBV9; clone size: NA; D gene: TRBD2; J gene: TRBJ2-1
CDR3 DNA: TGCGCCAGCAGCCATCTTGCTAGCGGGGACAATGAGCAGTTCTTC; CDR3 protein: CASSHLASGDNEQFF; V gene: TRBV4-1; clone size: NA; D gene: TRBD2; J gene: TRBJ2-1
CDR3 DNA: TGCAGCGTTGCCGGGGACAGGGCTGGCTACACCTTC; CDR3 protein: CSVAGDRAGYTF; V gene: TRBV29-1; clone size: NA; D gene: TRBD1; J gene: TRBJ1-2
CDR3 DNA: TGTGCCAGCAGTTGGAGGGTCCCGAGCTCCTACAATGAGCAGTTCTTC; CDR3 protein: CASSWRVPSSYNEQFF; V gene: TRBV27; clone size: NA; D gene: NA; J gene: TRBJ2-1
CDR3 DNA: TGTGCCAGCAGCCCCCAGAACAGGGGTTTAGATACGCAGTATTTT; CDR3 protein: CASSPQNRGLDTQYF; V gene: TRBV9; clone size: NA; D gene: TRBD1; J gene: TRBJ2-3
CDR3 DNA: TGTGCCAGCAGCTCCGGGACTAGCGGGGGTAGTACGCAGTATTTT; CDR3 protein: CASSSGTSGGSTQYF; V gene: TRBV6-1; clone size: NA; D gene: TRBD2; J gene: TRBJ2-3
CDR3 DNA: TGTGCCAGCAGCAGGACTGTCAAGACGACCCAGTACTTC; CDR3 protein: CASSRTVKTTQYF; V gene: TRBV7-2; clone size: NA; D gene: NA; J gene: TRBJ2-5
CDR3 DNA: TGTGCCACCAGCAGAGGCGGGACAGGGGGCTACGAGCAGTACTTC; CDR3 protein: CATSRGGTGGYEQYF; V gene: TRBV15; clone size: NA; D gene: TRBD1; J gene: TRBJ2-7
CDR3 DNA: TGTGCCATCAGTGAGTCCAGAGGTGGAGGGGTGTACACTGAAGCTTTCTTT; CDR3 protein: CAISESRGGGVYTEAFF; V gene: TRBV10-3; clone size: NA; D gene: NA; J gene: TRBJ1-1
CDR3 DNA: TGTGCCAGCAGTGACGGGACAGGGAGCACAGATACGCAGTATTTT; CDR3 protein: CASSDGTGSTDTQYF; V gene: TRBV6-4; clone size: few; D gene: TRBD1; J gene: TRBJ2-3